Below are 30 T cell receptor beta chains sequenced from a single sample in a study of T-cell memory formation after mild COVID-19. Each CDR3 protein gets one entry after TCRdb re-called the 5' RACE reads with MiXCR. In the table there are fewer than 140,000 distinct CDR3 sequences, roughly 12% of which are singletons. Source material: PBMCs or a T cell subset sorted from them (not recorded which). Every receptor here comes from an adult woman who had mild COVID-19 (a few samples of this study predate the infection). Cell type and time point are not known.

The V and J genes are TRBV15 and TRBJ1-1; D uncertain. The CDR3 consists of 13 residues. Germline V gene sequence: CDR1 LNHNV, CDR2 YYDKDF (reference sequence). V lost 1 base and J 4 bases, leaving 7 bases between the germline ends. The CDR3 DNA reads TGTGCCACCAGCAGAGCAAGAGGCACTGAAGCTTTCTTT. Translating it yields CATSRARGTEAFF.

There are a few counts of this clonotype. The chain joins TRBV7-9 to TRBJ2-5; tentatively, D is TRBD2 (6 bases). CDR3 length: 14 amino acids. The V and J ends lost 2 bases and 4 bases respectively, with 11 bases between them. Looked up from germline, CDR1 is SEHNR and CDR2 is FQNEAQ (reference sequence). This CDR3 reads CASSLSYGRETQYF. The DNA for the CDR3 is TGTGCCAGCAGCTTATCCTACGGGAGAGAGACCCAGTACTTC. Filled out from reference TRBV7-9 and TRBJ2-5, the complete variable domain reads DTGVSQNPRHKITKRGQNVTFRCDPISEHNRLYWYRQTLGQGPEFLTYFQNEAQLEKSRLLSDRFSAERPKGSFSTLEIQRTEQGDSAMYLCASSLSYGRETQYFGPGTRLLVL.

This clonotype was recorded a few times. The V gene is TRBV11-2, the J gene TRBJ2-7; the match to TRBD2 covers 13 bases. CDR1 and CDR2 (germline): SGHAT, FQNNGV. The CDR3 spans 15 residues. V was clipped by 5 bases and J by 2 bases; unmatched bases: 3. DNA of the CDR3: TGTGCCAGCAGCATCGGGACTAGCGGGGCCTACGAGCAGTACTTC. As protein: CASSIGTSGAYEQYF.

V is TRBV5-1 and J is TRBJ1-1; D unresolved. This CDR3 is 14 amino acids long. Germline V lookup: CDR1 SGHRS, CDR2 YFSETQ. V shed 5 bases and J shed 1 base, with 12 bases lying between them. CDR3 sequence reads: CASRLGGENTEAFF. The DNA for the CDR3 is TGCGCCAGCAGGCTTGGTGGGGAGAACACTGAAGCTTTCTTT.

The V and J genes are TRBV2 and TRBJ2-5, with TRBD2 matching over 9 bases. Trimming at V came to 4 bases and at J to 1 base, leaving 4 bases not matched to a gene. This CDR3 has 15 residues. CDR1 SNHLY and CDR2 FYNNEI come from the germline V gene. The CDR3 DNA follows: TGTGCCAGCAGTGCCGATAGCGGGGGCCAAGAGACCCAGTACTTC. Protein product: CASSADSGGQETQYF.

This clonotype occurred many times. The rearrangement links TRBV5-1 to TRBJ2-7, with a weak D call TRBD2 (7 bases). Trimming shortened V by 0 bases and J by 0 bases, and 13 bases separated the two germline ends. The CDR3 length is 16 residues. From germline, CDR1 is SGHRS and CDR2 YFSETQ. The CDR3 DNA sequence: TGCGCCAGCAGCTTGGCCGGGGGGACACTCTCCTACGAGCAGTACTTC. Its translation: CASSLAGGTLSYEQYF.

This clonotype was picked up a small number of times. The genes are TRBV5-1 and TRBJ1-1; TRBD1 matches at 10 bases. The CDR3 length is 16 residues. V was clipped by 0 bases and J by 6 bases; unmatched bases: 8. CDR1 is SGHRS and CDR2 is YFSETQ in the germline V gene. In DNA form, the CDR3 reads TGCGCCAGCAGCTTGGAGGTGGGACAGGGGATCCCTGAAGCTTTCTTT. As protein: CASSLEVGQGIPEAFF.

The rearrangement uses TRBV6-6 and TRBJ2-3, with 13 bases identical to TRBD2. The germline V gene encodes CDR1 MNHNY and CDR2 SVGAGI (reference sequence). The CDR3 runs to 15 residues. V dropped 8 bases and J dropped 5; count of bases not matched to a gene: 7. CDR3 in DNA: TGTGCCAGCGCTACTAGCGGGGGGGCAGGAGATACGCAGTATTTT. Amino acid sequence: CASATSGGAGDTQYF.

This clonotype was seen more than once but under ten times. This likely comes from a read error, as the CDR3 has no conserved phenylalanine or tryptophan at its end. The limits of the CDR3 on the DNA are not certain, so only TCRdb's listed CDR3 is given. The chain recombines TRBV24-1 with TRBJ2-5. CDR1 and CDR2 (germline): KGHDR, SFDVKD. Termini included, the CDR3 measures 11 amino acids. The CDR3: CATSDLESAGM.

This clonotype was detected ten times or more. The rearrangement uses TRBV15 and TRBJ2-5, with 9 positions matching TRBD1. Germline CDR1 LNHNV, CDR2 YYDKDF (reference sequence). The CDR3 totals 15 residues. Unmatched junction bases numbered 5, after V lost 1 base and J lost 5 bases. The CDR3 sequence is CATSRVQGARETQYF. For the CDR3, the DNA is TGTGCCACCAGCAGAGTACAGGGGGCACGGGAGACCCAGTACTTC.

Only a few counts were recorded for this clonotype. V usage is TRBV6-2 or TRBV6-3 and J usage is TRBJ2-7; D could derive from TRBD1 or TRBD2 (5 bases each). Trimming cost V 5 bases and J 2 bases, with 13 bases left between them. Germline V gene data show CDR1 as MNHEY and CDR2 as SVGEGT. This CDR3 region has 14 residues. The CDR3 sequence: CASSHRDLPYEQYF. CDR3 in DNA: TGTGCCAGCAGTCATCGGGACCTTCCCTACGAGCAGTACTTC.

This clonotype came up a few times. The chain carries TRBV6-5 and TRBJ2-1; TRBD2 is a possible D gene (5 bases). Trimming stripped 4 bases from V and 9 bases from J, with 16 bases between. Germline V gives CDR1 MNHEY, CDR2 SVGAGI. CDR3 length equals 14 residues. As DNA, the CDR3 is TGTGCCAGCAGTTCGAGGGATAGCGTCGGTGAGCAGTTCTTC. The encoded protein is CASSSRDSVGEQFF.

This clonotype has only a few counts. The genes are TRBV6-2 or TRBV6-3 and TRBJ2-4; D tentatively fits TRBD1 or TRBD2 (6 bases each). V was trimmed by 2 bases and J by 6 bases, leaving 17 bases between them. There are 16 residues in the CDR3. Per the germline V gene, CDR1 is MNHEY and CDR2 is SVGEGT. In nucleotides, the CDR3 is TGTGCCAGCAGTTACGGCAGGGGTTACGGGGGAAACATTCAGTACTTC. This encodes CASSYGRGYGGNIQYF.

By sample fraction, this clonotype is medium-sized. The V and J genes are TRBV7-2 and TRBJ1-3; no firm D call. The germline V gene encodes CDR1 SGHTA and CDR2 FQGNSA. The CDR3 loop spans 15 amino acids. V was cut by 2 bases and J by 0 bases, with 8 bases left in between. The CDR3 is CASSLSGTSGNTIYF. The CDR3 DNA is TGTGCCAGCAGCTTATCAGGCACCTCTGGAAACACCATATATTTT.

This clonotype was seen more than once but under ten times. V gene TRBV7-9 combines with J gene TRBJ2-3, with 9 bases fitting TRBD2. This CDR3 is 16 amino acids long. Germline CDR1 reads SEHNR; CDR2 reads FQNEAQ (reference sequence). The V gene end was trimmed by 1 base and the J gene end by 0 bases; junction bases not matched to a gene: 2. As DNA, the CDR3 is TGTGCCAGCAGCTTAGGACTAGCGGCTAGCACAGATACGCAGTATTTT. It specifies CASSLGLAASTDTQYF. Based on the CDR3 plus reference TRBV7-9 and TRBJ2-3, the full variable domain is DTGVSQNPRHKITKRGQNVTFRCDPISEHNRLYWYRQTLGQGPEFLTYFQNEAQLEKSRLLSDRFSAERPKGSFSTLEIQRTEQGDSAMYLCASSLGLAASTDTQYFGPGTRLTVL.

This rearrangement joins TRBV29-1 to TRBJ2-7; 14 bases fit TRBD2. This CDR3 has 18 amino acids. CDR1 is SQVTM, CDR2 ANQGSEA, per germline. The junction had 11 bases not matched to a gene; V was cut back by 1 base and J by 3 bases. The chain's CDR3 is CSVEVPPRLAGGLYEQYF. For the CDR3, the DNA is TGCAGCGTTGAAGTGCCGCCGAGACTAGCGGGGGGGCTCTACGAGCAGTACTTC.

This clonotype occurred a few times. The chain combines TRBV4-2 with TRBJ2-3; D is possibly TRBD2 (7 bases). CDR1 LGHNA and CDR2 YNFKEQ come from the germline V gene. V was trimmed by 4 bases and J by 4 bases, leaving 21 bases between them. The CDR3 runs 17 residues. The CDR3 here is CASSPLVAGAFPDTQYF. The CDR3 DNA follows: TGTGCCAGCAGCCCCTTAGTTGCGGGGGCCTTCCCAGATACGCAGTATTTT.

Ten or more counts support this clonotype. The chain has TRBV4-3 and TRBJ2-1; D is uncertain. V gave up 3 bases and J gave up 7 bases, with 10 bases separating them. Germline V CDR1 and CDR2: LGHNA, YSLEER. This CDR3 is 13 amino acids long. This CDR3 is CASSQVLENEQFF. The CDR3 DNA reads as TGCGCCAGCAGCCAGGTCCTTGAGAATGAGCAGTTCTTC.

This clonotype was recorded a few times. The rearrangement uses TRBV25-1 and TRBJ2-6; D ambiguous. Trimming stripped 10 bases from V and 0 bases from J, with 22 bases between. The CDR3 spans 18 residues. From germline, CDR1 is MGHDK and CDR2 SYGVNS. CDR3 nucleotides: TGTGCCACCACCCCTTCCAGGTCCCCACTCTCTGGGGCCAACGTCCTGACTTTC. Translated: CATTPSRSPLSGANVLTF.

The V call is TRBV9, the J call TRBJ2-7; D is unclear. This CDR3 is 12 amino acids long. Germline V lookup: CDR1 SGDLS, CDR2 YYNGEE. Trimming removed 0 bases at V and 3 bases at J, with 4 bases between. CDR3 sequence reads: CASSVGNYEQYF. The CDR3 DNA sequence: TGTGCCAGCAGCGTAGGAAACTACGAGCAGTACTTC.

The CDR3 spells CATTPGTVSYEQYF. CDR3 bases: TGTGCCACCACCCCGGGGACAGTATCCTACGAGCAGTACTTC. This rearrangement joins TRBV5-5 to TRBJ2-7; 7 nucleotides match TRBD1. The J segment lost 1 base and the V segment lost 9 bases, leaving 10 bases of the junction unmatched. This CDR3 region has 14 residues. The germline V gene encodes CDR1 SGHKS and CDR2 YYEKEE (reference sequence).

The chain combines TRBV2 with TRBJ2-1; 8 bases are shared with TRBD2. The CDR3 consists of 12 residues. CDR1 is SNHLY, CDR2 FYNNEI, per germline. V shed 3 bases, J shed 16 bases, and the junction held 8 bases outside the gene matches. The CDR3 loop reads CASSDSRGRCFF. The CDR3 region has the DNA TGTGCCAGCAGTGATTCGCGCGGGAGGTGCTTCTTC.

This chain joins TRBV24-1 and TRBJ2-1; D not certain. CDR3 length: 11 amino acids. Trimming shortened V by 2 bases and J by 9 bases, and 4 bases separated the two germline ends. Looked up from germline, CDR1 is KGHDR and CDR2 is SFDVKD. In nucleotides, the CDR3 is TGTGCCACCAGTGATTACGGTGAGCAGTTCTTC. Its translation: CATSDYGEQFF.

The rearrangement uses TRBV20-1 and TRBJ2-1, with 10 bases fitting TRBD2. The CDR3 consists of 16 residues. The germline V gene encodes CDR1 DFQATT and CDR2 SNEGSKA (reference sequence). After removal of 5 bases from V and 7 bases from J, the junction contained 14 bases not matched to a gene. The CDR3 is CSAPNYLAGDRNEQFF. The DNA of the CDR3 is TGCAGTGCTCCTAATTATCTAGCGGGAGACCGTAATGAGCAGTTCTTC.

This clonotype was detected only a few times. The chain carries TRBV6-2 or TRBV6-3 and TRBJ1-1; 8 bases are a match to TRBD1. With V trimmed by 4 bases and J by 1 base, 5 bases remained unmatched. The CDR3 length is 15 residues. The germline V gene encodes CDR1 MNHEY and CDR2 SVGEGT. The CDR3 DNA follows: TGTGCCAGCAGTTCGTGGGACAGGTCGAACACTGAAGCTTTCTTT. Translating gives CASSSWDRSNTEAFF.

This clonotype has only a few counts. This chain uses TRBV7-9 with TRBJ1-2, with 7 bases identical to TRBD1. This CDR3 region has 15 residues. Germline V lookup: CDR1 SEHNR, CDR2 FQNEAQ (reference sequence). Losses at the gene ends were 2 bases for V and 6 bases for J; bases not matched to a gene: 9. CDR3 protein: CASSLYGRGEDGYTF. The DNA for the CDR3 is TGTGCCAGCAGCTTATATGGCAGGGGGGAGGATGGCTACACCTTC.

The chain carries TRBV9 and TRBJ2-7; 11 bases fit TRBD2. Germline V gives CDR1 SGDLS, CDR2 YYNGEE. The CDR3 length is 16 residues. Trimming removed 3 bases from V and 1 base from J; junction bases left unmatched: 6. The CDR3 region is CASSAALAGDSYEQYF. DNA for the CDR3: TGTGCCAGCAGCGCTGCACTAGCGGGGGATTCCTACGAGCAGTACTTC.

The V and J genes are TRBV7-3 and TRBJ2-2; 7 nucleotides agree with TRBD2. The junction had 8 bases not matched to a gene; V was cut back by 1 base and J by 6 bases. Germline CDR1 reads SGHTA; CDR2 reads FQGTGA. This CDR3 is 16 amino acids long. The chain's CDR3 is CASSLIGGSSPGELFF. CDR3 DNA: TGTGCCAGCAGCTTAATCGGCGGGAGCTCCCCCGGGGAGCTGTTTTTT.

This rearrangement joins TRBV4-1 to TRBJ1-1; a weak D match, TRBD1 (6 bases). Germline lookup yields CDR1 MGHRA and CDR2 YSYEKL. V gave up 0 bases and J gave up 3 bases, with 11 bases separating them. CDR3 length equals 15 residues. This chain's CDR3 is CASSQDSGQYTEAFF. CDR3 in DNA: TGCGCCAGCAGCCAAGATTCTGGACAGTACACTGAAGCTTTCTTT.

The CDR3 is CASSISGWDGYTF. Written as DNA, the CDR3 is TGTGCCAGTAGTATATCGGGCTGGGATGGCTACACCTTC. V and J are TRBV19 and TRBJ1-2, with D unclear. The CDR3 covers 13 residues. Trimming took 2 bases from V and 6 from J, leaving 10 bases between them. CDR1 is LNHDA, CDR2 SQIVND, per germline (reference sequence).